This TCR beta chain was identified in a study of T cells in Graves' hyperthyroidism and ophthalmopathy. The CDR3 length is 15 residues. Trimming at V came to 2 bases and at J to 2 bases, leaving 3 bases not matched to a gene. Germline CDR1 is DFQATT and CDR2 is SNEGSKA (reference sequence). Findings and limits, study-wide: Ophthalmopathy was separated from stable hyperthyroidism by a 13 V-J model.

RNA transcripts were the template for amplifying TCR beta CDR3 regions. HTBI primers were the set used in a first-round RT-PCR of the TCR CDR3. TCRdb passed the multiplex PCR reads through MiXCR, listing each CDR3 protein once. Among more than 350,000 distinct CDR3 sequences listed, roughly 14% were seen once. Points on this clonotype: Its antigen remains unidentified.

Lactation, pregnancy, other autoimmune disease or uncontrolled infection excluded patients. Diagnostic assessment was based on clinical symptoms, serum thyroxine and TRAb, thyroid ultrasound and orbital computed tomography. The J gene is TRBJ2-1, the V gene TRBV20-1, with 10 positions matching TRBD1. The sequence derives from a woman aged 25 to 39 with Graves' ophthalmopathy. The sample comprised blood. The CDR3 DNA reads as TGCAGTGCTAGACCCGGGACAGGGGCCTACAATGAGCAGTTCTTC. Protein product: CSARPGTGAYNEQFF.